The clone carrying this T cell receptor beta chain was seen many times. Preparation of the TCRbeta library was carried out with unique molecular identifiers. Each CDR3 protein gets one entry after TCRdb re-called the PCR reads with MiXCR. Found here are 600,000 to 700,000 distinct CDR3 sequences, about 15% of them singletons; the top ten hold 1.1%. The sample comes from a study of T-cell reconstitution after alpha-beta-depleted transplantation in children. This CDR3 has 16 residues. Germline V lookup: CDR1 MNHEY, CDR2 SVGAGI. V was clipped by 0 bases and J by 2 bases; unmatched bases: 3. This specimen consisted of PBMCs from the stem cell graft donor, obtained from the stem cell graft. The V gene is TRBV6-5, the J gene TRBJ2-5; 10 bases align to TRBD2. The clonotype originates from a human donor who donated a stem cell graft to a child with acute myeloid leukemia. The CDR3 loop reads CASSYSSSGGQETQYF. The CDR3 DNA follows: TGTGCCAGCAGTTACTCGTCTAGCGGGGGACAAGAGACCCAGTACTTC.